One and the same sample provided the 16 T cell receptor beta chains below, sequenced in a study of CD8 T cells in Susac syndrome. With random hexamers, 0.5 to 1 ug RNA was reverse transcribed. TCRdb re-derived calls from the immunoSEQ multiplex PCR reads in MiXCR, one entry per CDR3 protein. This table has some 190,000 distinct CDR3 sequences, about 94% appearing once. Specimen: CD4+ T cells from PBMCs. Receptors originate from a human donor in good health.

The chain joins TRBV15 to TRBJ2-7; maybe TRBD1 (6 bases). The CDR3 is 14 residues long. Trimming removed 5 bases at V and 2 bases at J, with 13 bases between. Germline CDR1 LNHNV, CDR2 YYDKDF (reference sequence). In DNA, the CDR3 is TGTGCCACCAGCGGATTCAGGGGACCCTACGAGCAGTACTTC. Translating it yields CATSGFRGPYEQYF.

V is TRBV7-2 and J is TRBJ2-3; D perhaps matches TRBD1 (5 bases). Deletions cut 1 base from V and 2 bases from J, with 13 bases between. Germline V CDR1 and CDR2: SGHTA, FQGNSA. The CDR3 loop spans 16 amino acids. The CDR3 protein is CASSLDGQGSTDTQYF. CDR3 coding DNA: TGTGCCAGCAGCTTAGATGGCCAGGGCTCCACAGATACGCAGTATTTT. Supplemented by reference TRBV7-2 and TRBJ2-3, the full variable domain reads GAGVSQSPSNKVTEKGKDVELRCDPISGHTALYWYRQSLGQGLEFLIYFQGNSAPDKSGLPSDRFSAERTGGSVSTLTIQRTQQEDSAVYLCASSLDGQGSTDTQYFGPGTRLTVL.

This clonotype was detected once. In nucleotides, the CDR3 is TGTGCCAGCAGTTTAAAGGGGTACGGCTACACCTTC. Protein product: CASSLKGYGYTF. The rearrangement uses TRBV27 and TRBJ1-2; D might be TRBD1 (5 bases). Germline V CDR1 and CDR2: MNHEY, SMNVEV (reference sequence). Trimming took off 2 bases at V and 8 bases at J, with 9 bases between the two ends. The CDR3 contains 12 residues.

The chain is built from TRBV5-1 and TRBJ1-5; no firm D call. The CDR3 is 15 residues long. Germline V gene data show CDR1 as SGHRS and CDR2 as YFSETQ. Trimming left V 3 bases short and J 5 bases short, with 15 bases between. CDR3 sequence (DNA): TGCGCCAGCAGCTCCGATGCCGCCATTGATCAGCCCCAGCATTTT. This translates into CASSSDAAIDQPQHF.

V and J are TRBV7-9 and TRBJ2-5; a possible D gene is TRBD2 (6 bases). CDR1 and CDR2 (germline): SEHNR, FQNEAQ (reference sequence). The CDR3 sequence is 13 residues long. With 6 bases removed from V and 4 bases from J, the gap between germline ends came to 12 bases. CDR3 region: CASRRRVGETQYF. CDR3 coding DNA: TGTGCCAGCAGGCGGAGGGTTGGAGAGACCCAGTACTTC.

The chain uses TRBV3-1 and TRBJ2-3; D is perhaps TRBD1 (5 bases). CDR3 size: 14 residues. Germline CDR1 and CDR2: LGHDT and YNNKEL (reference sequence). Trimming removed 3 bases from V and 2 bases from J, with 9 bases in between. The CDR3 region has the DNA TGTGCCAGCAGCCACCGACAGTCCACAGATACGCAGTATTTT. As protein: CASSHRQSTDTQYF.

The rearrangement joins TRBV14 to TRBJ2-7; D is unresolved. V lost 0 bases, J lost 1 base, and 7 bases lay in between. The CDR3 contains 14 residues. Germline loops: CDR1 SGHDN, CDR2 FVKESK. CDR3 nucleotides: TGTGCCAGCAGCCAAGATGTCAGATCCTACGAGCAGTACTTC. Amino acid sequence: CASSQDVRSYEQYF.

The chain has TRBV6-5 and TRBJ2-7, with TRBD2 identical over 7 bases. V lost 2 bases to trimming and J lost 6 bases; unmatched junction nucleotides: 4. This CDR3 region has 13 residues. Germline assignment: CDR1 MNHEY and CDR2 SVGAGI. This CDR3 is CASSYGLVTEQYF. In DNA form, the CDR3 reads TGTGCCAGCAGTTACGGACTAGTAACCGAGCAGTACTTC.

The chain employs TRBV20-1 and TRBJ2-1; unclear D gene. This CDR3 is built from 12 residues. With 1 base removed from V and 7 bases from J, the gap between germline ends came to 8 bases. Germline values: CDR1 DFQATT, CDR2 SNEGSKA (reference sequence). The CDR3 region has the DNA TGCAGTGCTAGAGTACGCCTTAATGAGCAGTTCTTC. This gives the protein CSARVRLNEQFF.

The chain employs TRBV30 and TRBJ2-5; 7 nucleotides agree with TRBD1. Germline loops: CDR1 GTSNPN, CDR2 SVGIG (reference sequence). After removal of 0 bases from V and 4 bases from J, the junction contained 2 bases not matched to a gene. This CDR3 region has 13 residues. The CDR3 coding sequence is TGTGCCTGGAGTGTCCCAGGGGGAGAGACCCAGTACTTC. Its protein product is CAWSVPGGETQYF.

The rearrangement links TRBV20-1 to TRBJ2-7; 12 nucleotides align to TRBD2. This CDR3 comprises 14 residues. Germline loops: CDR1 DFQATT, CDR2 SNEGSKA (reference sequence). Trimming cost V 6 bases and J 2 bases; bases outside gene matches: 5. CDR3 residues: CSAGLAGRPYEQYF. CDR3 DNA sequence: TGCAGTGCCGGACTAGCGGGGAGACCCTACGAGCAGTACTTC.

CDR3 DNA: TGTGCCAGCAGCTTATCAGCGGCTTACAATGAGCAGTTCTTC. Translation: CASSLSAAYNEQFF. The J gene is TRBJ2-1, the V gene TRBV11-3; D is possibly TRBD2 (5 bases). Per germline, CDR1 SGHNT and CDR2 YENEEA. The CDR3 runs 14 residues. V dropped 2 bases and J dropped 4 bases, with 9 bases sitting between them.

The chain combines TRBV28 with TRBJ2-7, with a possible D match to TRBD1 (6 bases). The CDR3 runs 12 residues. Germline V gives CDR1 MDHEN, CDR2 SYDVKM. Trimming removed 8 bases from V and 1 base from J, with 9 bases in between. The CDR3 DNA reads TGTGCCAGCCTAGGACAGTCCTACGAGCAGTACTTC. This codes for CASLGQSYEQYF.

The chain employs TRBV19 and TRBJ1-5; 7 bases agree with TRBD1. This CDR3 region has 16 residues. V lost 3 bases, J lost 5 bases, and 10 bases stayed unmatched. Germline V lookup: CDR1 LNHDA, CDR2 SQIVND (reference sequence). The CDR3 loop reads CASSIAGTDSYQPQHF. Here the CDR3 DNA reads TGTGCCAGTAGTATCGCGGGGACAGACTCATATCAGCCCCAGCATTTT.

The rearrangement links TRBV30 to TRBJ2-7; D is possibly TRBD1 (5 bases). V shed 0 bases and J shed 11 bases, with 14 bases lying between them. Germline CDR1 GTSNPN, CDR2 SVGIG (reference sequence). The CDR3 is 12 amino acids. The CDR3 reads CAWSVPFGAEYF. In nucleotides, the CDR3 is TGTGCCTGGAGTGTTCCTTTTGGGGCAGAGTACTTC. Full variable domain (missing parts from reference TRBV30 and TRBJ2-7): SQTIHQWPATLVQPVGSPLSLECTVEGTSNPNLYWYRQAAGRGLQLLFYSVGIGQISSEVPQNLSASRPQDRQFILSSKKLLLSDSGFYLCAWSVPFGAEYFGPGTRLTVT.

This chain joins TRBV29-1 and TRBJ1-5; no definite D call. The CDR3 runs to 12 residues. V lost 4 bases, J lost 0 bases, and 4 bases lay in between. CDR1 and CDR2 from the germline V gene are SQVTM and ANQGSEA. The chain's CDR3 is CSVGYSNQPQHF. The CDR3 DNA sequence: TGCAGCGTTGGGTATAGCAATCAGCCCCAGCATTTT. Full variable domain (remainder filled in from reference TRBV29-1 and TRBJ1-5): SAVISQKPSRDICQRGTSLTIQCQVDSQVTMMFWYRQQPGQSLTLIATANQGSEATYESGFVIDKFPISRPNLTFSTLTVSNMSPEDSSIYLCSVGYSNQPQHFGDGTRLSIL.